Listed below are T cell receptor beta chains from one sample, sequenced in a study of read filtering for tumor transcriptome and immune sequencing. One entry per CDR3 protein, called by TCRdb with MiXCR from the reads. Of fewer than 35,000 distinct CDR3 sequences detected, less than 20% appear once; the ten largest clones hold 15% to 20%. Source material: a population of CD138-negative cells sorted from bone marrow. These TCRs come from a donor aged 40 or over with multiple myeloma. The CDR3 runs from the conserved cysteine through the conserved F or W. D genes are given only for firm matches. Not all rows give a size; the values are once, few, many and, for expanded clones, a class.

size,J,V,D,DNA,CDR3
many,TRBJ1-5,TRBV5-8,NA,TGTGCCAGCAGCTTTTTTGGTCAGCCCCAGCATTTT,CASSFFGQPQHF
many,TRBJ1-5,TRBV10-1,NA,TGCGCCAGCAGTGAGTCCGGCGTGGGCCAGCCCCAGCATTTT,CASSESGVGQPQHF
NA,TRBJ2-5,TRBV3-1,TRBD1,TGTGCCGGCAGCCAGGACAGGGAACAGGGAGAGACCCAGTACTTC,CAGSQDREQGETQYF
NA,TRBJ2-7,TRBV10-1,TRBD2,TGCACCAGCAGTGGGATAGCGGGAGACAAGCAGTACTTC,CTSSGIAGDKQYF
many,TRBJ2-3,TRBV7-2,TRBD2,TGTGCCAGCAGCTGGGGCGGGAGGAGCACAGATACGCAGTATTTT,CASSWGGRSTDTQYF
many,TRBJ1-1,TRBV5-1,NA,TGCGCCAGCAGCTCGACCCGGGTCACCAACACTGAAGCTTTCTTT,CASSSTRVTNTEAFF
many,TRBJ2-1,TRBV19,NA,TGTGCCAGTAGCCCGCGTAACAATGAGCAGTTCTTC,CASSPRNNEQFF
once,TRBJ2-7,TRBV5-1,NA,TGCGCCAGCAGCTTGATAGAGACCAGCTACGAGCAGTACTTC,CASSLIETSYEQYF
NA,TRBJ2-5,TRBV29-1,NA,TGCAGCGTTGAAGGGGGAGACCAAGAGACCCAGTACTTC,CSVEGGDQETQYF
many,TRBJ1-4,TRBV28,TRBD1,TGTGCCAGCAGTTTGTTCCAGGGGGAGGAAAAACTGTTTTTT,CASSLFQGEEKLFF
many,TRBJ2-1,TRBV19,NA,TGTGCCAGTGGCGGCTGGGGAGAGGAGCAGTTCTTC,CASGGWGEEQFF
many,TRBJ2-7,TRBV19,TRBD2,TGTGCCAGTAGTATTTCTAGCGGGAGCGGCGAGCAGTACTTC,CASSISSGSGEQYF
many,TRBJ2-7,TRBV5-6,NA,TGTGCCAGCAGCTTGAGACTAGAGTACGAGCAGTACTTC,CASSLRLEYEQYF
many,TRBJ2-3,TRBV29-1,NA,TGCAGCGTTGAGGTGGTCTGGAGTGAAGCAGATACGCAGTATTTT,CSVEVVWSEADTQYF
many,TRBJ2-1,TRBV15,NA,TGTGCCACCAGCAGAGATCCTAGCTTCGATGAGCAGTTCTTC,CATSRDPSFDEQFF
many,TRBJ2-3,TRBV6-1,TRBD2,TGTGCCAGCCGGCTAGCGGGGGCCACAGATACGCAGTATTTT,CASRLAGATDTQYF
many,TRBJ2-3,TRBV5-1,TRBD1,TGCGCCAGCAGCCCGGGGACAGGGAGGGGCGTTACGCAGTATTTT,CASSPGTGRGVTQYF
medium-sized,TRBJ2-1,TRBV29-1,TRBD2,TGCAGCGTTGGGGGGGGACTAGCGGGAGGGACGGCCTACAATGAGCAGTTCTTC,CSVGGGLAGGTAYNEQFF
many,TRBJ2-5,TRBV15,NA,TGTGCCACCAGCACGCAAAAACAGGGATTTCCAGAGACCCAGTACTTC,CATSTQKQGFPETQYF
many,TRBJ2-3,TRBV2,NA,TGTGCCAGCGTAATCACAGATACGCAGTATTTT,CASVITDTQYF
few,TRBJ2-7,TRBV18,TRBD1,TGTGCCAGCTCACCTTCGGACAGGGGATACGAGCAGTACTTC,CASSPSDRGYEQYF
many,TRBJ2-2,TRBV5-4,TRBD1,TGTGCCACCAAGAACCTAGGGGGCGGGAACACCGGGGAGCTGTTTTTT,CATKNLGGGNTGELFF
many,TRBJ2-3,TRBV3-1,TRBD2,TGTGCCAGCAGCCCGGGACTAGCGGAAATATTCAGCACAGATACGCAGTATTTT,CASSPGLAEIFSTDTQYF
many,TRBJ1-4,TRBV28,TRBD1,TGTGCCAGCAGTTCACAGGGGAAAAATGAAAAACTGTTTTTT,CASSSQGKNEKLFF
many,TRBJ2-1,TRBV6-5,NA,TGTGCCAGCAGTTACGGGGCAGTCAACAGGGATGAGCAGTTCTTC,CASSYGAVNRDEQFF
many,TRBJ1-4,TRBV28,TRBD1,TGTGCCATCAGCAGGGGACAGGAACTTGAAAAACTGTTTTTT,CAISRGQELEKLFF
NA,TRBJ2-5,TRBV7-2,TRBD2,TGTGCCAGCAGCTCCTCCGGGATTAGCGGGAGTTGGGCGGAGACCCAGTACTTC,CASSSSGISGSWAETQYF
NA,TRBJ2-2,TRBV4-1,TRBD1,TGCGCCAGCAGCCAAGGGTCAGGGCGACAGGGGGGGAACACCGGGGAGCTGTTTTTT,CASSQGSGRQGGNTGELFF
many,TRBJ2-3,TRBV6-6,NA,TGTGCCAGCAGTAACCCGGCTCTCCGGGAAGATACGCAGTATTTT,CASSNPALREDTQYF
many,TRBJ1-2,TRBV5-1,NA,TGCGCCAGCAGCCGGGCCGGGGGCGCTCATGGCTACACCTTC,CASSRAGGAHGYTF
many,TRBJ2-7,TRBV27,NA,TGTGCCAGCTGTCCGAGGGAGTGTTACGAGCAGTACTTC,CASCPRECYEQYF
many,TRBJ1-6,TRBV10-3,NA,TGTGCCATCAGTGATAGGGGGAGTATAAATTCACCCCTCCACTTT,CAISDRGSINSPLHF
many,TRBJ2-1,TRBV5-5,NA,TGTGCCAGCAGCTTGTATTGGAATGAGCAGTTCTTC,CASSLYWNEQFF
NA,TRBJ2-5,TRBV29-1,TRBD1,TGCAGCGTCCGAGGGGGACAGGCGAGGGCAGAGGCCCAGTACTTC,CSVRGGQARAEAQYF
many,TRBJ2-1,TRBV4-1,NA,TGCGCCAGCAGCCAAGCGCAGGGTGGGGTCTACAATGAGCAGTTCTTC,CASSQAQGGVYNEQFF
NA,TRBJ1-1,TRBV9,NA,TGTGCCGGCAGCGTAGGGGGTGTGGGTCGGAACACTGAAGCTTTCTTT,CAGSVGGVGRNTEAFF
many,TRBJ2-1,TRBV29-1,NA,TGCAGCGTTGGGGTAGCCAACTATGAGCAGTTCTTC,CSVGVANYEQFF
many,TRBJ1-1,TRBV6-5,TRBD1,TGTGCCAGCAGTTACCTTATGACAGGGGACACTGAAGCTTTCTTT,CASSYLMTGDTEAFF
medium-sized,TRBJ2-1,TRBV28,TRBD2,TGTGCCAGCAGTGAGAGCGGGGGGAATAGTGAGCAGTTCTTC,CASSESGGNSEQFF
many,TRBJ2-6,TRBV11-2,TRBD1,TGTGCCAGCAGCGGCGTGTGGACAGGGATTTTCTCTGGGGCCAACGTCCTGACTTTC,CASSGVWTGIFSGANVLTF
many,TRBJ2-3,TRBV28,TRBD2,TGTGCCAGCACAAAATGGGGGAGGGGTACAGATACGCAGTATTTT,CASTKWGRGTDTQYF
many,TRBJ2-7,TRBV20-1,NA,TGCAGTGCTGAGGCCGGGGGTACCTACGAGCAGTACTTC,CSAEAGGTYEQYF